This T cell receptor beta chain stems from a study of vaccination and CD4 T cells after COVID-19. Across the whole study: Post-vaccine sampling followed dose two by a median about 69 days (range 14 to 241). Cells were stimulated with overlapping spike peptides from SARS-CoV-2, HCoV-NL63, HCoV-OC43 and HCoV-229E. As control conditions, cultures were given either a CEFX pool serving as positive control, an HIV-1 Nef pool, or no peptide at all.

The time point denotes: late sampling 161 to 241 days after vaccination in a few convalescent patients. This sample's treatment: approximately 11-day PBMC culture with coronavirus spike peptide pools or control peptides (ViraFEST assay). The Oncomine TCR Beta short-read assay was what sequenced the DNA obtained from cultured CD4+ T cells. The template was genomic DNA from cultured CD4+ T cells. TCRdb re-analysed the PCR reads in MiXCR, keeping a single row per CDR3 protein. The profile shows tens of thousands of distinct CDR3 sequences, 35% of them singletons. Note on this clonotype: Its target is not known.

Germline V gene data show CDR1 as SGHTA and CDR2 as FQGNSA. The V end was cut by 1 base, the J end by 0 bases, with 5 bases between. The CDR3 length is 14 residues. This TCR derives from a human donor who had recovered from COVID-19. The sample was CD4+ T cells from blood, cultured in vitro, taken about 7 months after SARS-CoV-2 vaccination. The chain is built from TRBV7-2 and TRBJ2-3; D call uncertain. The CDR3 DNA reads TGTGCCAGCAGCTTAGGTCCGAGCACAGATACGCAGTATTTT. Its protein is CASSLGPSTDTQYF. The complete variable domain, with remaining parts taken from reference TRBV7-2 and TRBJ2-3, reads GAGVSQSPSNKVTEKGKDVELRCDPISGHTALYWYRQSLGQGLEFLIYFQGNSAPDKSGLPSDRFSAERTGGSVSTLTIQRTQQEDSAVYLCASSLGPSTDTQYFGPGTRLTVL.